Below are 3 T cell receptor beta chains sequenced from a single sample in a study of blood T cells in healthy people across ages. Primed by a sample-barcoded 5' primer and a J-beta primer mix, a second PCR proceeded for about 6 to 12 cycles. MiXCR, applied by TCRdb to the 5' RACE reads, yields one record per CDR3 protein. The sample gives around 650,000 distinct CDR3 sequences, roughly 32% of which show up once; about 16% is in the top ten. The source material was blood. The receptor source for this set is a woman older than 75 in good health.

The chain combines TRBV20-1 with TRBJ2-7, with a possible D match to TRBD2 (6 bases). The V end was cut by 3 bases, the J end by 3 bases, with 15 bases between. The CDR3 is made up of 14 amino acids. Per germline, CDR1 DFQATT and CDR2 SNEGSKA (reference sequence). Written as DNA, the CDR3 is TGCAGTGCTAGTTCGGGACTCAGCTACTACGAGCAGTACTTC. Protein sequence: CSASSGLSYYEQYF.

Note on this clonotype: At one end the junction does not follow the germline gene, possibly because of a read error. The chain has TRBV11-2 and TRBJ2-3; D uncertain. CDR3 size: 12 residues. CDR1 is SGHAT, CDR2 FQNNGV, per germline. CDR3 bases: TGTGCCAGCAGCCCAGCAGTTTATACGCAGGATTTT. Amino acid sequence: CASSPAVYTQDF.

This chain links TRBV20-1 with TRBJ2-2; a possible D gene is TRBD1 (5 bases). The CDR3 spans 14 residues. The V end was cut by 6 bases, the J end by 0 bases, with 11 bases between. Germline CDR1 DFQATT, CDR2 SNEGSKA (reference sequence). In DNA form, the CDR3 reads TGCAGTGCCGAGCGACAGACGAACACCGGGGAGCTGTTTTTT. Protein product: CSAERQTNTGELFF.